This T cell receptor beta chain was identified in a study of shared clonotypes between healthy human individuals. Study-level information: Those who served as donors were a couple of women and three men between the ages of 18 and 49.

There are 14 residues in the CDR3. J lost 0 bases, V lost 2 bases, and 2 bases had no gene match. CDR1 is SGHRS and CDR2 is YFSETQ in the germline V gene. Sequencing was performed with immunoSEQ multiplex PCR; in TCRdb, only in-frame clones are kept and a portion is missing. Of about 490,000 clones listed, 79% were seen once; the top ten hold 9.5% to 15%. Sequenced material: PBMCs. The chain joins TRBV5-1 to TRBJ2-7; TRBD2 agrees at 7 bases. The clonotype was recovered from a middle-aged woman in good health. Some clones in this sample may be carry-over from other donors' samples. The CDR3, as DNA: TGCGCCAGCAGCTTAGGACTAGTCTCCTACGAGCAGTACTTC. Protein product: CASSLGLVSYEQYF.